This TCR beta chain derives from a study of post-analysis software for immune sequencing data. Points on this clonotype: Antigen unknown.

The study's findings and limits: Analysis by F measure revealed that same-batch samples clustered strongly together. Several TRBV segments occurring more often in patients than controls included TRBV5-6, TRBV5-1 and TRBV20-1.

V gave up 0 bases and J gave up 4 bases, with 16 bases separating them. The germline V gene encodes CDR1 SQVTM and CDR2 ANQGSEA. This CDR3 is built from 16 residues. TCR beta cDNA libraries included unique molecular identifiers. T cells numbering roughly 0.85 to 11 million yielded roughly 500,000 cDNA molecules. TCRdb passed the PCR reads through MiXCR, listing each CDR3 protein once. The sample shows about 770,000 distinct CDR3 sequences, about half of them seen only once. This sequence was found in a girl aged 10 to 17 with multiple sclerosis. The genes are TRBV29-1 and TRBJ2-1; maybe TRBD2 (5 bases). Sequenced sample: blood. Here the CDR3 DNA reads TGCAGCGTTGAAGATCTTTTGGCGGGCAGTTACAATGAGCAGTTCTTC. It yields the protein CSVEDLLAGSYNEQFF.